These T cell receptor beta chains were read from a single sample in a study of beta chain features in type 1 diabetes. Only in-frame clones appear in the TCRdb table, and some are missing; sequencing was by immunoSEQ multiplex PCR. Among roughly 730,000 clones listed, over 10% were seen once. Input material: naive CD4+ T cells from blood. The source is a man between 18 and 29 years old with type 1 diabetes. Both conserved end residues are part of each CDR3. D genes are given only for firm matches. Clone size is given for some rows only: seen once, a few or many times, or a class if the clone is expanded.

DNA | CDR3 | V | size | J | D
TGTGCCAGCAGCTCGCTAGCGGGAGGAACAGATACGCAGTATTTT | CASSSLAGGTDTQYF | TRBV7-9 | . | TRBJ2-3 | TRBD2
TGTGCCTGGGCTAGCGGGGGCTGGGTTGGCACAGATACGCAGTATTTT | CAWASGGWVGTDTQYF | TRBV30 | . | TRBJ2-3 | TRBD2
TGTGCCAGCAGCCCCCAGGGAGGGTGGGGATATGGCTACACCTTC | CASSPQGGWGYGYTF | TRBV9 | few | TRBJ1-2 | .
TGTGCCACCAGCAGAGACCCGGGACAGGGGTACGAGCAGTACTTC | CATSRDPGQGYEQYF | TRBV15 | few | TRBJ2-7 | TRBD1
TGTGCCAGTAGTCTGGACAGAATAACGAACACTGAAGCTTTCTTT | CASSLDRITNTEAFF | TRBV19 | few | TRBJ1-1 | .
TGTGCCAGCAGCTTAAACACGGAGAGGGACATTCAGTACTTC | CASSLNTERDIQYF | TRBV11-1 | . | TRBJ2-4 | .
TGTGCCAGCAGCTTAGCGGCCGGGGACGGCTACACCTTC | CASSLAAGDGYTF | TRBV7-9 | . | TRBJ1-2 | .
TGCAGCGCCCAGGAGAGCTCTGGAAACACCATATATTTT | CSAQESSGNTIYF | TRBV29-1 | few | TRBJ1-3 | .
TGTGCCAGCAGTCCACCGGTCCCGGGACAGGGTACAGATACGCAGTATTTT | CASSPPVPGQGTDTQYF | TRBV28 | . | TRBJ2-3 | TRBD1
TGTGCCTCCTCTGGGGTTTTTTACAATGGCTACACCTTC | CASSGVFYNGYTF | TRBV30 | few | TRBJ1-2 | .
TGTGCCAGCAGCACCACAGGGACAGTCTATGGCTACACCTTC | CASSTTGTVYGYTF | TRBV7-9 | few | TRBJ1-2 | TRBD1
TGTGCCTGGAGCTATAACGGCCCAGAGACCCAGTACTTC | CAWSYNGPETQYF | TRBV30 | few | TRBJ2-5 | .
TGTGCCAGCAGCGTAGTGGGGGGACCCTACAATGAGCAGTTCTTC | CASSVVGGPYNEQFF | TRBV9 | few | TRBJ2-1 | .
TGTGCCAGCAGCTTAGTCCAGGGGATGATAAGGACAGATACGCAGTATTTT | CASSLVQGMIRTDTQYF | TRBV11-2 | . | TRBJ2-3 | .
TGCAGTGCTAGAGAAGGGCCCGAGCAGTTCTTC | CSAREGPEQFF | TRBV20-1 | few | TRBJ2-1 | .
TGTGCCAGCAGTGTTTCGAAGGAGCCCCAGCATTTT | CASSVSKEPQHF | TRBV6-1 | few | TRBJ1-5 | .
TGTGCCAGCAGTTACCAAAGATACCTTGAAGCTTTCTTT | CASSYQRYLEAFF | TRBV6-6 | . | TRBJ1-1 | .
TGTGCCAGTAGTATCCTAGCGGGGGGCATGGATACGCAGTATTTT | CASSILAGGMDTQYF | TRBV19 | . | TRBJ2-3 | TRBD2
TGTGCCAGCAGTTACTCTGGGGCCAACGTCCTGACTTTC | CASSYSGANVLTF | TRBV6-5 | many | TRBJ2-6 | .
TGTGCCAGCAGTTTGTCGGGACTAGCGGGCCCCTACAATGAGCAGTTCTTC | CASSLSGLAGPYNEQFF | TRBV28 | . | TRBJ2-1 | TRBD2
TGTGCCTGGGCGCCTGGAGGTACGGAGACCCAGTACTTC | CAWAPGGTETQYF | TRBV30 | few | TRBJ2-5 | .
TGTGCCAGCAGCTCCCGGCAGGAAGGTCTTTACAATGAGCAGTTCTTC | CASSSRQEGLYNEQFF | TRBV9 | . | TRBJ2-1 | .
TGCAGCGCCACAGGGGATGGGGCCAACGTCCTGACTTTC | CSATGDGANVLTF | TRBV29-1 | . | TRBJ2-6 | TRBD1
TGTGCCAGCCTTTCGGGCGGCCTTCCGGGCAATGAGCAGTTCTTC | CASLSGGLPGNEQFF | TRBV6-1 | . | TRBJ2-1 | .
TGTGCCAGCAGCTTAGGGATCATCGACTATGGCTACACCTTC | CASSLGIIDYGYTF | TRBV7-8 | few | TRBJ1-2 | .